This T cell receptor beta chain was captured in a study of cytomegalovirus exposure and HLA in healthy donors. Study details: Falling in the Caucasian-associated ancestry cluster were 81% of 398 genotyped donors.

PCR used 60 Vbeta primers and 13 Jbeta primers. Produced via immunoSEQ multiplex PCR; TCRdb's table is partial and in-frame only. The repertoire consists of roughly 23,000 clones, with about 78% occurring once and the leading ten covering 7% to 8%. Germline V gives CDR1 SEHNR, CDR2 FQNEAQ (reference sequence). The length of the CDR3 is 16 residues. Study findings and constraints: Most of the TCR beta V segments (in an earlier analysis) were productive either about 90% or about 30% of the time.

A word on this clone: Antigen: not known. Germline is not matched at one junction end, which may reflect a read error.

This clonotype was obtained from a man aged 55 to 69 in good health and CMV-seronegative. What was sequenced was PBMCs. This sequence joins TRBV7-9 and TRBJ2-3; no reliable D call. The CDR3 region has the DNA TGTGCCGGCAGCTTAGGTTCTACCCTACTCACAGATACGCAGTATTTT. Amino acids: CAGSLGSTLLTDTQYF.